This T cell receptor (beta chain) was captured by sequencing in a study of cytomegalovirus exposure and HLA in healthy donors (dated by TCRdb to 2017 to 2019). Turning to the overall study: An earlier analysis of 587 of the donors reported about 280 Gb of sequence data and around 110 million unique TCR beta sequences obtained from 180 million or so T cells. Along with the roughly 700-subject first cohort, a separate validation cohort of 120 different subjects was used. Of the 398 genotyped donors, approximately 83% fell in the genetic ancestry cluster associated with self-reported Caucasian donors. The study was designed to test whether signatures of past pathogen exposure could be identified by cataloging public T cell receptors. Genome-wide SNP genotypes for about 55% of the roughly 670 donors were used in a later genetic analysis, which treated that subset as a discovery cohort. In an earlier analysis of roughly 540 of the donors, high-throughput TCR beta sequencing was used to judge whether each TCR beta V gene segment behaved as functional or pseudogenic. Alongside the repertoire data, information on donor age, sex, ethnicity and CMV serostatus was compiled. The study used immunosequencing to profile the T cell repertoires of hundreds of subjects and linked those repertoires to cytomegalovirus serostatus. About 280 gigabases of sequencing data and 78 million or so unique TCR sequences were included in an early release covering about 600 HLA-typed donors. Every discovery cohort repertoire had been produced on one sequencing platform. Because of strong linkage in the cohort, roughly five DR-DQ haplotypes were treated as single units for association and clustering. Typing coverage varied by locus: about 629-630 donors for A, B, C, DRB1 and DQB1; roughly 520 for DQA1; about 590 for DPA1; 400 to 480 for DPB1. HLA typing included class I and class II loci at four-digit resolution. A later analysis re-analyzed previously published TCR beta repertoires from about 600 donors and added high-resolution HLA genotyping to study TCR occurrence patterns. Among approximately 370 genotyped donors of the cohort, an average of roughly 230,000 unique TCR beta nucleotide sequences was sequenced per donor, of which 15% to 20% were non-productive. Rather than drawing on any new phenotypic data, the later analysis identified candidate immune exposures from TCR beta sequences and the way those sequences occurred across donors. The study combined high-throughput TCR immunosequencing, statistical association of individual TCRs with disease status, and machine learning to predict cytomegalovirus infection status. General findings and caveats noted by the study authors: The study gave a list of some 150 TCR beta chains associated with cytomegalovirus. An earlier analysis of several hundred of the donors showed that most TCR beta V segments appeared in productive rearrangements either about 87% or about 30% of the time, which broadly matched IMGT annotations. Because HLA typing was unavailable for some donors at each locus, only the typed subset was used in association tests. According to a later analysis, most CMV-associated TCR beta chains appeared to be HLA-restricted, and the HLA associations seemed to be driven largely by CMV exposure. A cluster of highly shared sequence variants was judged likely to represent a technical artifact of the sequencing pipeline. Because the 87-base-pair reads could not distinguish some IMGT-functional V segments, including TRBV6-2 and TRBV6-3, those segments were excluded. Three of the identified cytomegalovirus-associated TCR beta chains were confirmed in vitro to be specific for cytomegalovirus antigens. Linkage disequilibrium might explain the correlated functional status among segregating V segments, but an unknown experimental factor could not be excluded. A later genetic analysis reported fewer N-insertions in productive TCRs among donors in an Asian-associated ancestry cluster than the roughly 700-donor mean. In a later analysis, the rate of TCR association differed among HLA loci, with DRB1 alleles having the most associated TCRs and HLA-C alleles having the fewest. Cytomegalovirus status was reported to be diagnosed by the classifier with high specificity and sensitivity in both the original and validation cohorts. This cohort had only TCR beta chains sequenced, and the lack of alpha or paired-chain data limited which features could be detected. A further reported finding was that TCR beta sequences accurately predicted the HLA-A and HLA-B alleles for most subjects in the first cohort. Sequencing depth was assumed to be roughly uniform across donors in the presence/absence analyses, though that assumption may not hold. When HLA alleles, especially DR and DQ, strongly co-occurred, TCR associations were difficult to assign to individual alleles. Most TCR sequences were observed very rarely across donors, whereas some public TCRs were present in many individuals. The only immune exposure information available for the cohort was CMV serostatus. According to the authors, the approach could potentially be generalized to other disease states and immunological phenotypes. The earlier analysis of about 600 of the donors excluded some 15 rarely observed V segments, including chromosome 9 orphons, because counts were too low. Several of the top co-occurrence clusters appeared to be linked to parvovirus B19, influenza, CMV and Epstein-Barr virus, according to a later analysis. In a later analysis, HLA-associated TCR beta chains showed more clonal expansion and lower generation probabilities than non-associated chains that were equally common. Specific HLA alleles were associated with roughly 17,000 TCR beta sequences at a false discovery rate of 0.05 in a later analysis. V-gene and J-gene trimming of TCR beta chains was associated with a missense DCLRE1C variant in a later genetic analysis, and the association was replicated in an independent cohort.

About this clone itself: This receptor's antigen is unknown. Base quality data are lacking; no much larger clone is found one base away.

The cohort was made up of hundreds of healthy bone marrow donors. At the time of sampling, every cohort member was nominally healthy, though immune exposures that went unrecorded were likely present. The donor was CMV seronegative and was included in the group of over 300 seronegative cohort members. Every donor gave a peripheral blood sample, and the peripheral blood mononuclear cells from that sample were used for TCR beta sequencing. Genomic DNA extraction from the blood cell samples was performed with the Qiagen DNeasy Blood Extraction Kit. Libraries came from the immunoSEQ multiplex PCR assay. The multiplex PCR relied on a mix of 60 forward primers for TCR Vbeta segments and 13 reverse primers for TCR Jbeta segments. The CDR3 region of rearranged TCR beta genes was amplified from genomic DNA with a multiplex PCR assay. The amplified TCR beta libraries were sequenced on the Illumina HiSeq System as 87-base-pair reads. The published analysis was carried out like this. A later analysis tallied around 87 million unique TCR beta chains across the approximately 670 repertoires, and around 10 million of those chains were shared by two or more donors. Raw reads were error-corrected and collapsed into unique sequences by a nearest-neighbor algorithm in which closely related sequences were merged to remove PCR and sequencing errors. To assign V, D and J gene segments, CDR3 sequences were aligned to IMGT reference sequences. For a sequence to be retained, at least a six-nucleotide match to both a V gene segment and a J gene segment was required. A rearrangement counted as productive if the CDR3 had no stop codons and remained in frame with V and J, and every other rearrangement counted as non-productive. Following IMGT convention, CDR3 was defined as the stretch from the second conserved V-encoded cysteine up to the conserved J-encoded phenylalanine. Sequences without an unambiguous match to a single V gene segment were excluded from the earlier analysis of almost 600 of the donors. An earlier analysis of almost 600 of the donors classified V segments as functional when productive rearrangements were above 56.7% and as segregating when the standard deviation between donors was above 5%. A statistical classification framework was developed to diagnose cytomegalovirus status using the catalog of TCR beta chain sequences. In a later analysis, TCR nucleotide sequences were compared against IMGT/GENE-DB human TR gene sequences so that V and J genes could be assigned. A later analysis assigned CDR3 sequences and most-parsimonious VDJ recombination scenarios with the TCRdist pipeline. In a later analysis, every TCR beta chain was defined by the combination of its CDR3 amino acid sequence and its V-gene family, and reads without a unique V-gene family were dropped. As a way to deal with suspected cross-contamination and a sequencing artifact, a later analysis dropped 592 nucleotide sequences that were highly shared and had low generation probability. A later analysis calculated a clonal expansion index for each public chain from normalized within-repertoire ranks of inferred template counts. In a later analysis, generation probabilities were computed using a VDJ recombination model fitted to out-of-frame rearrangements, and the results were checked against IGoR. In a later analysis, TCR-TCR, TCR-HLA and TCR-CMV co-occurrence was scored with hypergeometric tests, and a repertoire-size bias correction was applied to TCR pairs. In a later analysis, false discovery rates were estimated by permuting HLA or CMV assignments 20 times. A later analysis grouped co-occurring TCRs with DBSCAN, adding TCRdist sequence similarity when clustering within HLA-allele-positive subsets. For co-occurrence clustering, repertoires with fewer than 30,000 or more than 120,000 public chains were excluded, along with 5 or 6 repertoires with anomalous nucleotide sharing. TCRdb holds this immuneACCESS table with in-frame rearrangements only. Some clones are missing; in checked studies, unresolved V genes explain under half, and the rest has no known cause. That table supplies the V and J calls and clone size; D and trimming were determined from the DNA. This sample lists 200,000 or so clones; approximately 80% were detected once. 0.22% of the sample belongs to the ten largest clones.

The CDR3 covers 15 residues, taking in both the cysteine and the phenylalanine. This entry keeps only the CDR3 DNA: 45 bases, framed from base 1. V and J lose 2 bases and 5 bases, and a span of 16 bases separates them. CDR1 and CDR2 were assigned from the germline V gene as SGHRS and YFSETQ. Recombination linked TRBV5-1 to TRBJ2-5, with a tentative D gene TRBD2 over 5 matching bases. The sample taken for sequencing was PBMCs. The sequence was obtained from a girl aged 2 to 9 in good health and CMV-seronegative. The CDR3 in this case is CASSFTGETVETQYF. The sequenced DNA is TGCGCCAGCAGCTTCACCGGGGAGACGGTGGAGACCCAGTACTTC.